The clone carrying this TCR beta chain was observed a handful of times. What it binds is not known. The data are from a study of CD8 T cells in ankylosing spondylitis. Study-wide findings and caveats: CD8+ disease-linked clones were present at relatively low frequencies in blood. The study looked at matched synovial fluid samples from ankylosing spondylitis patients. Disease-linked clones were reported to be significantly enriched there. Roughly eight highly homologous variants made up a TCR beta motif that seemed to typify ankylosing spondylitis blood.

The TCR beta libraries were generated through quantitative 5'-RACE incorporating molecular barcodes. TCRdb fed the 5' RACE reads into MiXCR, producing one record per CDR3 protein. The data show under 300,000 distinct CDR3 sequences, with under 12% seen just once and around 2.6% held by the top ten. Trimming took 4 bases from V and 4 from J, leaving 11 bases between them. CDR1 is SGHRS and CDR2 is YFSETQ in the germline V gene. The CDR3 is 13 amino acids. The sequenced material came from blood, either unsorted or a sorted T cell fraction (not recorded which). V and J are TRBV5-1 and TRBJ1-1; D not certain. This clonotype was obtained from a male donor with ankylosing spondylitis or in good health (not recorded which). CDR3 nucleotide sequence: TGCGCCAGCAGCAGCTCTAGGGTCACTGAAGCTTTCTTT. The encoded protein is CASSSSRVTEAFF.